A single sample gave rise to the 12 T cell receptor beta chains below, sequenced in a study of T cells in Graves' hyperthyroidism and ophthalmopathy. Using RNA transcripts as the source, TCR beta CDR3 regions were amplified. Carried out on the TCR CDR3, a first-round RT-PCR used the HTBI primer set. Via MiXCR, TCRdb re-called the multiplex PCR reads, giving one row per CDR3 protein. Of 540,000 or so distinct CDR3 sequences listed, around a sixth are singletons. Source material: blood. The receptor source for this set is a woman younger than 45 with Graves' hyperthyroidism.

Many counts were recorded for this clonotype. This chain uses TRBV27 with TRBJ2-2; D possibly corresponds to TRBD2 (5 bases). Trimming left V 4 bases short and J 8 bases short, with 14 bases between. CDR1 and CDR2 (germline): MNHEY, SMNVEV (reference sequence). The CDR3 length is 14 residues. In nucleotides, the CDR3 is TGTGCCAGCAGTTATGTCGGGATTGATGGGGAGCTGTTTTTT. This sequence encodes CASSYVGIDGELFF.

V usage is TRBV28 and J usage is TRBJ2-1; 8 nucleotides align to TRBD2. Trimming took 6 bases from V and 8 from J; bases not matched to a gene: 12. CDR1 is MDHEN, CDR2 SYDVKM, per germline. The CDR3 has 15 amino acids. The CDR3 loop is CASSLSGSNSHEQFF. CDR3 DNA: TGTGCCAGCAGCTTAAGCGGGAGTAACAGCCATGAGCAGTTCTTC.

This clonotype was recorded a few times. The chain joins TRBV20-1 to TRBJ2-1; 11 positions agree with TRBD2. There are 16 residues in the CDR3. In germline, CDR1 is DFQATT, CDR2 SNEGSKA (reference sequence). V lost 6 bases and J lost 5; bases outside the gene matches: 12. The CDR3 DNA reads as TGCAGTGCCTTAGCGGGAGGGCCTTTTGTCAACAATGAGCAGTTCTTC. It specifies CSALAGGPFVNNEQFF.

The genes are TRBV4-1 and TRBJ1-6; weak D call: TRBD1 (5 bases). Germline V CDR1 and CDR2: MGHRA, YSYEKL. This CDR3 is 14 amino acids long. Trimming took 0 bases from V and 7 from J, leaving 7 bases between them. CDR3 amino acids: CASSQEYRNSPLHF. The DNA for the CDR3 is TGCGCCAGCAGCCAAGAATACAGGAATTCACCCCTCCACTTT.

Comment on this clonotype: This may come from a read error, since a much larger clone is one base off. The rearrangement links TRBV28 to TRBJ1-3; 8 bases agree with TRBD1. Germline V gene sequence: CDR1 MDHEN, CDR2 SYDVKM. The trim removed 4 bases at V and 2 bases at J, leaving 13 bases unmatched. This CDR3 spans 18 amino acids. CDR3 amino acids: CASSSFPGQGVAGNTIYF. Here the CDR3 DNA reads TGTGCCAGCAGTTCGTTCCCTGGACAGGGAGTCGCTGGAAACACCATATATTTT.

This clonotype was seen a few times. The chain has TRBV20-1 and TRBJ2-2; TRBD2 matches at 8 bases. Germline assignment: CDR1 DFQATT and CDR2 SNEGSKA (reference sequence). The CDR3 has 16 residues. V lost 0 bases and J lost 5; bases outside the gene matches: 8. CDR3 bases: TGCAGTGCTAGAGATCTGAGCGGGAGTCGGACCGGGGAGCTGTTTTTT. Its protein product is CSARDLSGSRTGELFF.

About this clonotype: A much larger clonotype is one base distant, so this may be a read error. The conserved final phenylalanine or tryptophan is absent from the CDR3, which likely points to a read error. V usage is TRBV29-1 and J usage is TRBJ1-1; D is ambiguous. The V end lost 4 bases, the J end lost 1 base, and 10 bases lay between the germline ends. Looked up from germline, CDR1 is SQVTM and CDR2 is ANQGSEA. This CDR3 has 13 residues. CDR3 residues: CSVGELPNTEAFL. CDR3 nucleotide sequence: TGCAGCGTTGGCGAACTGCCGAACACTGAAGCTTTCCTT.

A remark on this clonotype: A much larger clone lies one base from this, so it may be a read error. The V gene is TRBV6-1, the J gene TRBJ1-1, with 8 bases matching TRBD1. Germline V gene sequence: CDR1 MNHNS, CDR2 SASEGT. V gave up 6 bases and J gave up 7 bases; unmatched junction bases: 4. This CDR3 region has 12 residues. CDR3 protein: CASSPDRGEAFF. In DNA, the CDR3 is TGTGCCAGCAGCCCCGACAGGGGTGAAGCTTTCTTT.

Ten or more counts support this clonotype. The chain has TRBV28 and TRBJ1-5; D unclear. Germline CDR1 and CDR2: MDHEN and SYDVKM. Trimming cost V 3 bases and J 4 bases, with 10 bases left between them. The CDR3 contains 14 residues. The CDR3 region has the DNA TGTGCCAGCAGTTTTCTGCAGGAGAATCAGCCCCAGCATTTT. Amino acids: CASSFLQENQPQHF.

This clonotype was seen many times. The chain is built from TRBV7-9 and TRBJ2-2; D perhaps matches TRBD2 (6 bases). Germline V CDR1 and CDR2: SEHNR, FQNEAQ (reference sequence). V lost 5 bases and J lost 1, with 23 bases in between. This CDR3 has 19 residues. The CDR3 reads CASSQRRPVDYLNTGELFF. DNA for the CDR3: TGTGCCAGCAGCCAACGCCGCCCGGTGGACTACCTGAACACCGGGGAGCTGTTTTTT.

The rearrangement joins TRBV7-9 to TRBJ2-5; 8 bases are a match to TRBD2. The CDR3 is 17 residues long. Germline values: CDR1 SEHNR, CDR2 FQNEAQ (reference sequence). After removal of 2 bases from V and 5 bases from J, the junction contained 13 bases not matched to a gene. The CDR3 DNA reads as TGTGCCAGCAGCTTAACGGGGGAGCGGGAGAGCCTGGAGACCCAGTACTTC. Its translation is CASSLTGERESLETQYF.

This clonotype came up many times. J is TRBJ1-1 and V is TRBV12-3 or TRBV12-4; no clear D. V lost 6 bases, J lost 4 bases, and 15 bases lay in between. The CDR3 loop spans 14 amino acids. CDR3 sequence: CASSTLPAATEAFF. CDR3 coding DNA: TGTGCCAGCAGCACTCTTCCTGCAGCCACTGAAGCTTTCTTT.